This T cell receptor beta chain emerged from a study of breast tumors, draining lymph nodes, adjacent tissues. In regard to this clonotype: The antigen remains undetermined.

Samples came from axillary lymph nodes draining the breast cancer. Via MiXCR, TCRdb re-called the multiplex PCR reads, giving one row per CDR3 protein. The sample comprises approximately 200,000 distinct CDR3 sequences, about 32% of which are singletons, and about 4.3% rests with the top ten. Study-level points and caveats: The lymph node origin of tumor T cells was framed as consistent with a hypothesis, not demonstrated. The data were judged consistent with most tumor T cells coming from lymph node and expanding in tumor. Luminal-like breast cancer showed significantly greater tumor-nontumor repertoire similarity than basal-like breast cancer did. Tumor TCR diversity was below lymph nodes but above nontumor tissue.

The origin of this receptor is a female donor with breast cancer. Some clones in this sample may be carry-over from other donors' samples. The sequenced sample was axillary lymph node tissue.

The CDR3 is CAIGGSNEKLFF. CDR3 DNA sequence: TGTGCTATAGGGGGGAGTAATGAAAAACTGTTTTTT. The V gene is TRBV19, the J gene TRBJ1-4, with D possibly matching TRBD1 (6 bases). This CDR3 has 12 amino acids. Germline V lookup: CDR1 LNHDA, CDR2 SQIVND (reference sequence).